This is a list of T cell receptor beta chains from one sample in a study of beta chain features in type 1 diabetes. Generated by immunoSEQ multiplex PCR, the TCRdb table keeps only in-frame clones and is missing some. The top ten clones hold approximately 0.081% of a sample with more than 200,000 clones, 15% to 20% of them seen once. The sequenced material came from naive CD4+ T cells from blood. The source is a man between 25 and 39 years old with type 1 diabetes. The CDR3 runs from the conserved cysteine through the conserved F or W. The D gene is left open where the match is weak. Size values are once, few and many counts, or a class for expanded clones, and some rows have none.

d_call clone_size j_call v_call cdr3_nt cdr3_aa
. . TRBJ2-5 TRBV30 TGTGCCTGGAGTGGGGGGGAGACCCAGTACTTC CAWSGGETQYF
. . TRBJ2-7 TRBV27 TGTGCCAGCCGTCGGCAGGACTACGAGCAGTACTTC CASRRQDYEQYF
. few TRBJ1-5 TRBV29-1 TGCAGCGTTGTAGTGTCAGTTAATCAGCCCCAGCATTTT CSVVVSVNQPQHF
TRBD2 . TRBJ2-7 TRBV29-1 TGCAGCGCTGTACTAGCGGGACACTCCTACGAGCAGTACTTC CSAVLAGHSYEQYF
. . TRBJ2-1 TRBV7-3 TGTGCCAGCAGCTCCGGGACCCAATACAATGAGCAGTTCTTC CASSSGTQYNEQFF
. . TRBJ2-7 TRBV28 TGTGCCAGCAGTGCGAGCTACGAGCAGTACTTC CASSASYEQYF
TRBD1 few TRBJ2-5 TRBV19 TGTGCCAGTAGTCTTGGGACAGTCCAAGAGACCCAGTACTTC CASSLGTVQETQYF
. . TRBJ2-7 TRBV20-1 TGCAGTGCCAGCACATCCTACGAGCAGTACTTC CSASTSYEQYF
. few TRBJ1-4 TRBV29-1 TGCAGCGTTGAAACCACAACTAATGAAAAACTGTTTTTT CSVETTTNEKLFF
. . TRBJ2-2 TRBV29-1 TGCAGCGTTGATACTCTGGATGTTACCGGGGAGCTGTTTTTT CSVDTLDVTGELFF
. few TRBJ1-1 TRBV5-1 TGCGCCAGCAGCTTGGATGGGACCTACACTGAAGCTTTCTTT CASSLDGTYTEAFF
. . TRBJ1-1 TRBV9 TGTGCCAGCAGCGTAGATGGGAGGAACACTGAAGCTTTCTTT CASSVDGRNTEAFF
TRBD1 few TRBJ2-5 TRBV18 TGTGCCAGCTCACCTGGACAGGCTGAGACCCAGTACTTC CASSPGQAETQYF
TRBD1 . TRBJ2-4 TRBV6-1 TGTGCCAGCAGTGAGACAGGGGTGGACATTCAGTACTTC CASSETGVDIQYF
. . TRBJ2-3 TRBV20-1 TGCAGCGTGGGGGAGGATACGCAGTATTTT CSVGEDTQYF
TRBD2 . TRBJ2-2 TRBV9 TGTGCCAGCAGCGCACCTAGCGGGAGGGCCTCCGGGGAGCTGTTTTTT CASSAPSGRASGELFF
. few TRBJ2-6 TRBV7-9 TGTGCCAGCACCCTGAGGACTGGGGCCAACGTCCTGACTTTC CASTLRTGANVLTF
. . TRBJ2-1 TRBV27 TGTGCCAGCAGGCCTCTGGGCAATGAGCAGTTCTTC CASRPLGNEQFF
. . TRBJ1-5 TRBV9 TGTGCCAGCAGCGTAGGCAGAGGGCCGAGCAATCAGCCCCAGCATTTT CASSVGRGPSNQPQHF
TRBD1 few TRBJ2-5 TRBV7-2 TGTGCCAGCAGCCAAAACAGGGGGCAAGGGGAGACCCAGTACTTC CASSQNRGQGETQYF
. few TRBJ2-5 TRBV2 TGTGCCAGCACCAATGACATGGCCCAAGAGACCCAGTACTTC CASTNDMAQETQYF
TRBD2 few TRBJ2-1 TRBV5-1 TGCGCCAGCAGCTTGACTAGCGGGAGCTCCTACAATGAGCAGTTCTTC CASSLTSGSSYNEQFF
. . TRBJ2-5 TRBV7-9 TGTGCCAGCAGCTTACAGGGGAGCGGAGAGACCCAGTACTTC CASSLQGSGETQYF
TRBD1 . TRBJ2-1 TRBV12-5 TGTGCTAGTGGTTTGCAGGGGACAGTGAATGAGCAGTTCTTC CASGLQGTVNEQFF
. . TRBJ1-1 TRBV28 TGTGCCAGCAGTTTAGGGTACATGGAAGCTTTCTTT CASSLGYMEAFF
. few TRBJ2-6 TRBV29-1 TGCAGCGTTCAACCCTCTGGGGCCAACGTCCTGACTTTC CSVQPSGANVLTF
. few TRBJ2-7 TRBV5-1 TGCGCCAGCAGCTTGGGTCCGCTCTCCTACGAGCAGTACTTC CASSLGPLSYEQYF
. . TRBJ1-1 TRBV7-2 TGTGCCAGCAGCCTGCCTTCCCGTGCTAAAGCTTTCTTT CASSLPSRAKAFF
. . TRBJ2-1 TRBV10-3 TGTGCCATCAGTGAAGGTAGCATAGCGATTGAGCAGTTCTTC CAISEGSIAIEQFF
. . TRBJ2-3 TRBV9 TGTGCCAGCAGCGTGGCCAGGACAACAGATACGCAGTATTTT CASSVARTTDTQYF
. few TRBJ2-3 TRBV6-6 TGTGCCAGCAGTTTGGGCGTACAGCCGCGCACAGATACGCAGTATTTT CASSLGVQPRTDTQYF
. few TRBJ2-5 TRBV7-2 TGTGCCAGCAACAGTGGAGAGACCCAGTACTTC CASNSGETQYF
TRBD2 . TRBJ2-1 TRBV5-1 TGCGCCAGCAGCTTGGGCGGGAGCTCCTACAATGAGCAGTTCTTC CASSLGGSSYNEQFF
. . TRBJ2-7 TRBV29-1 TGCAGCGTTCTCGGGGCAGGCGGAACCTACGAGCAGTACTTC CSVLGAGGTYEQYF
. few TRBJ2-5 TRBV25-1 TGTGCCAGCAGTGATGGGCCGAAGGAGACCCAGTACTTC CASSDGPKETQYF
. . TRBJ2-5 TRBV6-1 TGTGCCAGCAGTTCCGCTTCAGAGACCCAGTACTTC CASSSASETQYF
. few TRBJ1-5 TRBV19 TGTGCCAGTACGGGCACCTCGGCTCAGCCCCAGCATTTT CASTGTSAQPQHF
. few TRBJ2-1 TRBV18 TGTGCCAGCTCCCTACTTGAAGCGGAATACAATGAGCAGTTCTTC CASSLLEAEYNEQFF
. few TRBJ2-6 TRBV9 TGTGCCAGCAGCGGGGGTGGCTCTGGGGCCAACGTCCTGACTTTC CASSGGGSGANVLTF
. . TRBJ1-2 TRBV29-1 TGCAGCGTTGAGCCCCAGGGGATTAACTATGGCTACACCTTC CSVEPQGINYGYTF
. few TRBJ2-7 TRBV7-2 TGTGCCAGCAGCGCCTCCTACGAGCAGTACTTC CASSASYEQYF
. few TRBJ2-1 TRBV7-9 TGTGCCAGCAGCCCTCGGACGGCTGAGCAGTTCTTC CASSPRTAEQFF
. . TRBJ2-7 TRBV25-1 TGTGCCAGCATTAGGCCCACTGCCTCACCGCGGGGATGGTACTTC CASIRPTASPRGWYF
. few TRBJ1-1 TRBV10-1 TGCGCCAGCGGAGAGGGGGGGCGCACTGAAGCTTTCTTT CASGEGGRTEAFF
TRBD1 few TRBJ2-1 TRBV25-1 TGTGCCAGCAGGGACGATACAGGGGGTTCTAGCGAGCAGTTCTTC CASRDDTGGSSEQFF
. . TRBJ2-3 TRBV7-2 TGTGCCAGCAGCCCGAGGGGCGGGGAGGCAGATACGCAGTATTTT CASSPRGGEADTQYF
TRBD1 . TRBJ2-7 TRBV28 TGTGCCAGCAGTGCACCCGGACAGGGGAAGGACGAGCAGTACTTC CASSAPGQGKDEQYF
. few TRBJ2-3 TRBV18 TGTGCCAGCTCACCATCTGCCCCAGATACGCAGTATTTT CASSPSAPDTQYF
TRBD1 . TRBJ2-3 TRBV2 TGTGCCAGCTCGGACAGGGAGGCAGATACGCAGTATTTT CASSDREADTQYF
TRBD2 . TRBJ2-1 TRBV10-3 TGTGCCATCAGTCCGGGACTAGCGGGTAGTAACGAGCAGTTCTTC CAISPGLAGSNEQFF
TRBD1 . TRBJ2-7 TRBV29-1 TGCAGCGTTGGAGACAGGGCGAGCTCCTACGAGCAGTACTTC CSVGDRASSYEQYF
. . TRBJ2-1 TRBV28 TGTGCCAGCAGTTTATATGAGCAGTTCTTC CASSLYEQFF
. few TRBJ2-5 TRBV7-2 TGTGCCAGCAGCCGCCCACCTACCGTGACCCAGTACTTC CASSRPPTVTQYF
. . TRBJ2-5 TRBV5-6 TGTGCCAGCAGCTTGAGAGAGACCCAGTACTTC CASSLRETQYF
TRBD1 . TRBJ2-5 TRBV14 TGTGCCAGCAGCCAAGATAAAGGGACAGTGCTGCAAGAGACCCAGTACTTC CASSQDKGTVLQETQYF
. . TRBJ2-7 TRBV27 TGTGCCAGCAGTTTAGGTGCAGGGTACGAGCAGTACTTC CASSLGAGYEQYF
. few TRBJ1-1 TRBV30 TGTGCCTGGAGTAAAGTCGGCATCCACACTGAAGCTTTCTTT CAWSKVGIHTEAFF
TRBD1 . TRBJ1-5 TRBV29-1 TGCAGCGTTGGGACAGGGGCGACCCAAAATCAGCCCCAGCATTTT CSVGTGATQNQPQHF